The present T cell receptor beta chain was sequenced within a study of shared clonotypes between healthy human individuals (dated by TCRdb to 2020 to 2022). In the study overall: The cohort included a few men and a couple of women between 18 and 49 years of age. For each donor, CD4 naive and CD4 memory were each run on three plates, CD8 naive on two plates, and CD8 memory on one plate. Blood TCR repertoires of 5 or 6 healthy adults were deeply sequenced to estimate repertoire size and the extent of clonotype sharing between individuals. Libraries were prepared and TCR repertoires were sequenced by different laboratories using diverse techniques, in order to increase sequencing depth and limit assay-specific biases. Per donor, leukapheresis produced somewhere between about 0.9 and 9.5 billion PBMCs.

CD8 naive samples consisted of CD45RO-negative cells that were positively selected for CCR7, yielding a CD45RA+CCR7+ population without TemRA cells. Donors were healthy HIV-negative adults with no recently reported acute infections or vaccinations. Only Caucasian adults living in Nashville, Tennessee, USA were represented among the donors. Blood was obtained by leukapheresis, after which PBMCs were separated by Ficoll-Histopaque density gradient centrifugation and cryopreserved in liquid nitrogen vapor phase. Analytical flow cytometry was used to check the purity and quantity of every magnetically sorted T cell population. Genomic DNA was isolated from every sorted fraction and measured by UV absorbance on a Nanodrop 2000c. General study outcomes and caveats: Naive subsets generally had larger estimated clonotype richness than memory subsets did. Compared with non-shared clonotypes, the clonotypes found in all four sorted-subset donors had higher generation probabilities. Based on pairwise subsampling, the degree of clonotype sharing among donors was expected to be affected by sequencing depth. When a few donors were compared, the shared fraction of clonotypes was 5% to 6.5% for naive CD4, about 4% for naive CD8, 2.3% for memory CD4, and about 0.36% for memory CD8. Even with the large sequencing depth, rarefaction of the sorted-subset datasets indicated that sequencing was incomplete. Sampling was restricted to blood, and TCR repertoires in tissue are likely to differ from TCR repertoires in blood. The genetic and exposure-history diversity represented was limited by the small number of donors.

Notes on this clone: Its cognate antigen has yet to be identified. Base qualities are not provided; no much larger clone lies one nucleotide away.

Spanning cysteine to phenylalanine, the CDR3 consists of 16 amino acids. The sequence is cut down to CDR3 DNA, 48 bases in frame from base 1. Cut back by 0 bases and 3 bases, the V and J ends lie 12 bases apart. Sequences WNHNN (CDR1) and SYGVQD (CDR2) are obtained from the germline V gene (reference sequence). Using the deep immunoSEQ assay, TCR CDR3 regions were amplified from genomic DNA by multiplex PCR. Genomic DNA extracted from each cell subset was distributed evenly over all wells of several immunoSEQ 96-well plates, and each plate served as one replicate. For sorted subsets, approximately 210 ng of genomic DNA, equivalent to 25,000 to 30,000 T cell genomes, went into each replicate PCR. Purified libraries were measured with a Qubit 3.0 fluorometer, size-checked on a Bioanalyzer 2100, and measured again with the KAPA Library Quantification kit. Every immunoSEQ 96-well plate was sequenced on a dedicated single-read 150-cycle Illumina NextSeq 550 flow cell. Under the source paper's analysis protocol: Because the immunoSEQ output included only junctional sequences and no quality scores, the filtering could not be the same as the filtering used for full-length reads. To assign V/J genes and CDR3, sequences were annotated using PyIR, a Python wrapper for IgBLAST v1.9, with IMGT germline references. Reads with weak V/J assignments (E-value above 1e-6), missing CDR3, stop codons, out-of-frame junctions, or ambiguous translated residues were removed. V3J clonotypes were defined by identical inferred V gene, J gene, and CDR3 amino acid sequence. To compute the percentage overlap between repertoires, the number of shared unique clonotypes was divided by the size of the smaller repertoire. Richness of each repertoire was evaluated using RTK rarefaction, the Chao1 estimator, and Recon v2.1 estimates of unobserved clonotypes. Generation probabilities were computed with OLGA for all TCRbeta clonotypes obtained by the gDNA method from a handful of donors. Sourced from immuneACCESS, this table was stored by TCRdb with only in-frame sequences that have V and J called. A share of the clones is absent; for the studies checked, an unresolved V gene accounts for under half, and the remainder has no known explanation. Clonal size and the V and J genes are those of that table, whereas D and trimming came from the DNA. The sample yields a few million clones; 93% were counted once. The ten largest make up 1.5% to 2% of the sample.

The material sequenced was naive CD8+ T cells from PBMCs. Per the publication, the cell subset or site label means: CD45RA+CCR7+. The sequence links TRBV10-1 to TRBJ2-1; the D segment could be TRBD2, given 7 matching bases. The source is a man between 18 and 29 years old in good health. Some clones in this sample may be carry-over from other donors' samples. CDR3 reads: CASSESGGGLYNEQFF. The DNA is TGCGCCAGCAGTGAGTCAGGGGGGGGCCTCTACAATGAGCAGTTCTTC.